Each of the 19 T cell receptor beta chains below was sequenced from the same sample in a study of cytomegalovirus exposure and HLA in healthy donors. Both 60 Vbeta primers and 13 Jbeta primers went into the PCR. Profiled with immunoSEQ multiplex PCR; TCRdb holds only in-frame clones, not every one. In the table there are more than 150,000 clones, around 72% of which are singletons. The sequenced material came from PBMCs. All receptors come from a woman aged 45-59 years in good health and CMV-seropositive.

This clone was seen once. V is TRBV15 and J is TRBJ2-1; possibly TRBD2 for D (6 bases). Trimming shortened V by 1 base and J by 3 bases, and 7 bases separated the two germline ends. The germline CDR1 and CDR2 sequences are LNHNV and YYDKDF (reference sequence). There are 14 residues in the CDR3. CDR3: CATSRVSGYNEQFF. The CDR3 DNA reads as TGTGCCACCAGCAGAGTTAGCGGCTACAATGAGCAGTTCTTC.

The genes are TRBV18 and TRBJ2-5; D is possibly TRBD1 (6 bases). CDR3 length equals 17 residues. Per germline, CDR1 KGHSH and CDR2 LQKENI. V lost 6 bases, J lost 2 bases, and 22 bases lay in between. This chain's CDR3 is CASSSGQLGGQQETQYF. In DNA form, the CDR3 reads TGTGCCAGCTCGTCTGGACAGTTGGGTGGACAGCAAGAGACCCAGTACTTC.

The chain couples TRBV5-1 to TRBJ2-1, with 10 bases aligning to TRBD1. The V segment lost 5 bases and the J segment 8 bases; nucleotides outside the gene matches: 7. From germline, CDR1 is SGHRS and CDR2 YFSETQ. CDR3 length: 14 amino acids. The DNA for the CDR3 is TGCGCCAGCAGTCACGGGACAGGGGTGTATGAGCAGTTCTTC. Protein sequence: CASSHGTGVYEQFF.

The rearrangement joins TRBV6-1 to TRBJ2-5, with 9 positions matching TRBD1. Matching the DNA end better, TRBJ2-7 makes the J call doubtful. CDR3 length: 14 amino acids. CDR1 and CDR2 from the germline V gene are MNHNS and SASEGT. The CDR3 DNA follows: TGTGCCAGCAGTGTACAGGGGGCTTCCTACGAGCAGTACTTC. Its protein product is CASSVQGASYEQYF.

The J gene is TRBJ1-2, the V gene TRBV28; 9 nucleotides align to TRBD1. CDR1 MDHEN and CDR2 SYDVKM come from the germline V gene. J lost 7 bases, V lost 1 base, and 10 bases had no gene match. This CDR3 is 16 amino acids long. CDR3 in DNA: TGTGCCAGCAGTTTATCCCGGGACAGGGTACGTGGTGGCTACACCTTC. Its protein is CASSLSRDRVRGGYTF.

This chain uses TRBV6-1 with TRBJ2-7, with 10 bases identical to TRBD2. Germline values: CDR1 MNHNS, CDR2 SASEGT. The V segment lost 0 bases and the J segment 4 bases; nucleotides outside the gene matches: 3. CDR3 length: 15 residues. In DNA form, the CDR3 reads TGTGCCAGCAGTGAAGCGGCTAGCGGGAGTTACGAGCAGTACTTC. It codes for CASSEAASGSYEQYF.

The chain couples TRBV11-2 to TRBJ1-1, with unresolved D. The CDR3 has 13 amino acids. V shed 3 bases and J shed 1 base, with 6 bases lying between them. Per the germline V gene, CDR1 is SGHAT and CDR2 is FQNNGV. The CDR3 DNA sequence: TGTGCCAGCAGCTTGAGCAAGAACACTGAAGCTTTCTTT. Amino acid sequence: CASSLSKNTEAFF.

CDR3 coding DNA: TGTGCCAGCCGGACAGGGTTTGGAAACACCATATATTTT. Translation: CASRTGFGNTIYF. This sequence joins TRBV2 and TRBJ1-3; 8 positions match TRBD1. The CDR3 has 13 residues. V lost 8 bases, J lost 3 bases, and 3 bases stayed unmatched. Looked up from germline, CDR1 is SNHLY and CDR2 is FYNNEI.

V gene TRBV18 combines with J gene TRBJ2-7; weak D call: TRBD2 (5 bases). Between the trimmed V and J ends, which lost 1 base and 0 bases, there was a span of 10 bases. The CDR3 covers 15 residues. Per the germline V gene, CDR1 is KGHSH and CDR2 is LQKENI. The CDR3, as DNA: TGTGCCAGCTCACCACGCCGAGGGTACTCCTACGAGCAGTACTTC. Its protein is CASSPRRGYSYEQYF.

This clone was counted between two and nine times. The chain combines TRBV4-3 with TRBJ1-1; no clear D gene. Germline V CDR1 and CDR2: LGHNA, YSLEER. V shed 0 bases and J shed 6 bases, with 14 bases lying between them. This CDR3 contains 15 residues. The DNA for the CDR3 is TGCGCCAGCAGCCAAGATAGTGATTATACGGCTGAAGCTTTCTTT. It encodes CASSQDSDYTAEAFF.

The chain employs TRBV27 and TRBJ1-1; D perhaps matches TRBD1 (5 bases). The V gene's germline CDR1 is MNHEY and CDR2 SMNVEV (reference sequence). CDR3 length: 16 residues. Trimming stripped 2 bases from V and 4 bases from J, with 17 bases between. In DNA, the CDR3 is TGTGCCAGCAGTTTAAATGCTGTGGGGGGGATCACTGAAGCTTTCTTT. Encoded protein: CASSLNAVGGITEAFF.

This clone was seen a few times. Distinct nucleotide sequences in the sample also encode this CDR3. The chain employs TRBV4-3 and TRBJ2-3; TRBD2 matches at 8 bases. Per germline, CDR1 LGHNA and CDR2 YSLEER. The CDR3 is 15 residues long. After removal of 3 bases from V and 3 bases from J, the junction contained 5 bases not matched to a gene. DNA for the CDR3: TGCGCCAGCAGCCACCGGGGGGGCTCAACAGATACGCAGTATTTT. This sequence encodes CASSHRGGSTDTQYF.

The chain is built from TRBV7-3 and TRBJ2-3, with 9 bases aligning to TRBD1. Germline V gene sequence: CDR1 SGHTA, CDR2 FQGTGA. The CDR3 totals 18 residues. V was clipped by 6 bases and J by 6 bases; unmatched bases: 19. CDR3: CASSFSIPMGQGGDTQYF. CDR3 in DNA: TGTGCCAGCAGTTTTTCCATACCGATGGGACAGGGAGGCGATACGCAGTATTTT.

The V and J genes are TRBV29-1 and TRBJ2-4; 7 bases are a match to TRBD2. The CDR3 has 12 amino acids. Trimming took 6 bases from V and 4 from J; bases not matched to a gene: 3. Germline V gives CDR1 SQVTM, CDR2 ANQGSEA. The DNA of the CDR3 is TGCAGCGTAAGGACTAGTAAAAACATTCAGTACTTC. It encodes CSVRTSKNIQYF.

V and J are TRBV6-1 and TRBJ1-6, with D perhaps matching TRBD1 (5 bases). The CDR3 spans 14 residues. The germline gives CDR1 MNHNS, CDR2 SASEGT. Trimming stripped 3 bases from V and 8 bases from J, with 11 bases between. CDR3 protein: CASSEEGSYSPLHF. The DNA of the CDR3 is TGTGCCAGCAGTGAGGAGGGGAGCTATTCACCCCTCCACTTT.

V gene TRBV11-3 combines with J gene TRBJ1-1; D gene ambiguous. Germline assignment: CDR1 SGHNT and CDR2 YENEEA. The CDR3 has 12 amino acids. Trimming removed 0 bases at V and 8 bases at J, with 7 bases between. CDR3 region: CASSLDPSEAFF. CDR3 DNA sequence: TGTGCCAGCAGCTTAGATCCTTCGGAAGCTTTCTTT.

The chain carries TRBV2 and TRBJ2-2, with 9 bases identical to TRBD1. Germline CDR1 SNHLY, CDR2 FYNNEI. The CDR3 runs 15 residues. V lost 5 bases and J lost 6; bases outside the gene matches: 7. CDR3 sequence (DNA): TGTGCCAGCAGTATGGTAGGGACAGGGTCCGGGGAGCTGTTTTTT. This codes for CASSMVGTGSGELFF.

CDR3 bases: TGTGCCTGGAGAGCCAACTATGGCTACACCTTC. Translating it yields CAWRANYGYTF. The chain employs TRBV30 and TRBJ1-2; D gene unclear. Germline V gene data show CDR1 as GTSNPN and CDR2 as SVGIG (reference sequence). The CDR3 extends over 11 amino acids. Trimming removed 3 bases from V and 2 bases from J, with 4 bases in between.

The rearrangement uses TRBV11-3 and TRBJ2-1; TRBD2 aligns across 14 bases. This CDR3 spans 16 amino acids. V dropped 7 bases and J dropped 8; count of bases not matched to a gene: 10. The germline gives CDR1 SGHNT, CDR2 YENEEA. CDR3 sequence (DNA): TGTGCCAGCACCAAGGGACTAGCGGGGGCAGTCGATGAGCAGTTCTTC. Translation gives CASTKGLAGAVDEQFF.